Listed below are T cell receptor beta chains from one sample, sequenced in a study of blood T cell repertoires in COVID-19. The method was immunoSEQ multiplex PCR; TCRdb's version includes in-frame clones alone and lacks a portion of them. The table has more than 3,500 clones, roughly 89% seen once. Sequencing was performed on peripheral blood. These receptors were taken from a woman in her 70s with active COVID-19. The CDR3 runs from the conserved cysteine through the conserved F or W. A D gene is named only where the DNA matches it firmly. Clone size is stated in some rows and not others, as once, few, many or a class when expanded.

TRBV6-5	TRBJ2-6	-	-	TGTGCCAGCAGGGGGCGCTCTGGGGCCAACGTCCTGACTTTC	CASRGRSGANVLTF
TRBV19	TRBJ1-1	TRBD1	once	TGTGCCAGTTTGGACAGGGTATACACTGAAGCTTTCTTT	CASLDRVYTEAFF
TRBV4-2	TRBJ1-2	TRBD1	-	TGTGCCAGCAGCCAAGAGACAGGGGAGTATGGCTACACCTTC	CASSQETGEYGYTF
TRBV6-2/TRBV6-3	TRBJ1-2	TRBD1	-	TGTGCCAGCAGTTTGCTCGGACAGGGGGCTGGCGGCTACACCTTC	CASSLLGQGAGGYTF
TRBV11-2	TRBJ1-2	-	-	TGTGCCAGCAGCTTGGCCCCCGGGGGTGGCTACACCTTC	CASSLAPGGGYTF
TRBV21-1	TRBJ2-7	-	once	TGTGCCAGCAGCAAAGCTTCCTTTGTTGAGAATACAGGGGATTGCAACGAGCAGTACTTC	CASSKASFVENTGDCNEQYF
TRBV7-9	TRBJ2-7	TRBD1	-	TGTGCCAGCAGCTTAACAGGGGACCACGAGCAGTACTTC	CASSLTGDHEQYF
TRBV5-1	TRBJ2-7	-	few	TGCGCCAGCAGCTTGGACGGGGGGCGCCGGGGTGAGCAGTACTTC	CASSLDGGRRGEQYF
TRBV19	TRBJ2-3	-	-	TGTGCCAGTAGTATGGGAGTTCGAGATACGCAGTATTTT	CASSMGVRDTQYF
TRBV15	TRBJ2-3	-	-	TGTGCCACCAGCGCGTCTACAGATACGCAGTATTTT	CATSASTDTQYF
TRBV6-6	TRBJ1-4	TRBD1	-	TGTGCCAGCAGTTACTCTGACAGGGGGCACGAAAAACTGTTTTTT	CASSYSDRGHEKLFF
TRBV29-1	TRBJ2-5	TRBD1	-	TGCAGCGTAACAGGGGGCGGAAGAGAGGAGACCCAGTACTTC	CSVTGGGREETQYF
TRBV5-4	TRBJ2-7	TRBD2	-	TGTGCCAGCAGCCCCGGGACTAGCGGGGGGGTAACCTACGAGCAGTACTTC	CASSPGTSGGVTYEQYF
TRBV19	TRBJ2-3	-	-	TGTGCCAGTAGTATATCCTATTCGGATACGCAGTATTTT	CASSISYSDTQYF
TRBV2	TRBJ2-7	-	-	TGTGCCAGCATTCTCACCGGCTCCTACGAGCAGTACTTC	CASILTGSYEQYF
TRBV4-1	TRBJ2-2	TRBD1	-	TGCGCCAGCAGCTTACGGGACAGGGACAGCGGGGAGCTGTTTTTT	CASSLRDRDSGELFF
TRBV9	TRBJ1-6	TRBD1	-	TGTGCCAGCAGCGTAACATTCCGGACAGGGCAGGGTTCACCCCTCCACTTT	CASSVTFRTGQGSPLHF
TRBV6-5	TRBJ2-6	TRBD1	-	TGTGCCAGCAGTTACTTCAGGGGGTCTGGGGCCAACGTCCTGACTTTC	CASSYFRGSGANVLTF
TRBV6-5	TRBJ2-7	-	-	TGTGCCAGCAGCCTCTCCGGGACAATAAACGAGCAGTACTTC	CASSLSGTINEQYF
TRBV14	TRBJ1-1	TRBD1	-	TGTGCCAGCAGCTCAAACAGGGGGGGGACTGAAGCTTTCTTT	CASSSNRGGTEAFF
TRBV25-1	TRBJ2-1	-	-	TGTGCCAGCAGTGGGGGATGGCGGGGAGGAAAACTATACAATGAGCAGTTCTTC	CASSGGWRGGKLYNEQFF
TRBV11-1	TRBJ2-5	-	-	TGTGCCAGTAACAGGATCCCAGGAGAGACCCAGTACTTC	CASNRIPGETQYF
TRBV27	TRBJ2-1	TRBD1	-	TGTGCCAGCAGTTTAGTGGGACAGGGGGCTGGTGAGCAGTTCTTC	CASSLVGQGAGEQFF
TRBV11-2	TRBJ2-2	TRBD1	-	TGTGCCAGCAGCTCCAGACAGGGGGCTCACACCGGGGAGCTGTTTTTT	CASSSRQGAHTGELFF
TRBV10-3	TRBJ2-7	-	-	TGTGCCATCAGTGAGTCAACAGGTGTTTCCTACGAGCAGTACTTC	CAISESTGVSYEQYF
TRBV7-9	TRBJ2-7	-	-	TGTGCCAGCAGCGACGACAGGAGCTCCTACGAGCAGTACTTC	CASSDDRSSYEQYF
TRBV5-5	TRBJ1-6	-	once	TGTGCCAGCAGCTTGAATGCGGGGCCGCGGAATTCACCCCTCCACTTT	CASSLNAGPRNSPLHF
TRBV5-1	TRBJ2-1	TRBD2	-	TGCGCCAGCAGCCACTCGACTAGCGGGGATAAGTTCTTC	CASSHSTSGDKFF
TRBV5-6	TRBJ2-5	TRBD1	-	TGTGCCAGCAGCTCCGGGACAGGGGTGTGGGGGACCCAGTACTTC	CASSSGTGVWGTQYF
TRBV12-5	TRBJ1-1	-	-	TGTGCTAGTGGTTCGGACATTTACACTGAAGCTTTCTTT	CASGSDIYTEAFF
TRBV11-3	TRBJ2-1	TRBD2	-	TGTGCCAGCAGCCTCGGGACTAGCGGGGTAGACAATGAGCAGTTCTTC	CASSLGTSGVDNEQFF
TRBV30	TRBJ2-7	-	-	TGTGCCTGGAGTGTAAGGCGGCAGCCCAGTTACTACGAGCAGTACTTC	CAWSVRRQPSYYEQYF